These T cell receptor beta chains were read from a single sample in a study of blood T cells in healthy people across ages. Each CDR3 protein gets one entry after TCRdb re-called the 5' RACE reads with MiXCR. The sample has hundreds of thousands of distinct CDR3 sequences; roughly 64% are singletons. The source material was blood. Receptor source: a man aged 25 to 40 in good health. The CDR3 runs from the conserved cysteine through the conserved F or W.

CDR3 protein	V gene	J gene
CSAPKLGYEQYF	TRBV20-1	TRBJ2-7
CASSQGQNYEQYF	TRBV3-1	TRBJ2-7
CASSRPGQIDYGYTF	TRBV3-1	TRBJ1-2
CASSLDHQETQYF	TRBV5-1	TRBJ2-5
CASTYSGGETQFF	TRBV6-1	TRBJ2-1
CASTPTFVSGNGYTF	TRBV6-2/TRBV6-3	TRBJ1-2
CASSFWLAGVNEQFF	TRBV27	TRBJ2-1
CASSPRDLRYEQYF	TRBV6-1	TRBJ2-7
CASSSIPPGQGLDTQYF	TRBV12-3/TRBV12-4	TRBJ2-3
CSVFGTGKTGNQPQHF	TRBV20-1	TRBJ1-5
CASRISGGMDTQYF	TRBV6-6	TRBJ2-3
CASSLVFVGYRDTNRQETQYF	TRBV12-3/TRBV12-4	TRBJ2-5
CASGIYQPQHF	TRBV27	TRBJ1-5
CASSPAGQGSLNYGYTF	TRBV7-2	TRBJ1-2
CASSSTLTSGISYNEQFF	TRBV11-2	TRBJ2-1
CSAKDGPSSSYEQYF	TRBV20-1	TRBJ2-7
CASSFGGQGYDEQFF	TRBV7-9	TRBJ2-1
CASSAGTRERDPLVETQYF	TRBV21-1	TRBJ2-5
CASSFLASQTQYF	TRBV12-3/TRBV12-4	TRBJ2-5
CASSSSSTPRGGYF	TRBV3-1	TRBJ2-5
CASAEGDTQYF	TRBV27	TRBJ2-3
CASRAPAGQETQYF	TRBV25-1	TRBJ2-5
CASSLGLFEGNIQYF	TRBV13	TRBJ2-4
CSVDPRATSTDTQYF	TRBV29-1	TRBJ2-3
CASSQDRANNEQFF	TRBV4-3	TRBJ2-1
CASSFVVLAGGLNEQFF	TRBV11-2	TRBJ2-1
CSVGGSVEANTEAFF	TRBV29-1	TRBJ1-1
CSASRGGSYNEQFF	TRBV20-1	TRBJ2-1
CASSVRDGYTF	TRBV2	TRBJ1-2
CASSLVTSAETQYF	TRBV7-2	TRBJ2-5
CASSPTSGRARYQETQYF	TRBV12-3/TRBV12-4	TRBJ2-5
CASSQKGERNSPLHF	TRBV4-3	TRBJ1-6
CAISESRDPYEQYF	TRBV10-3	TRBJ2-7
CASSTTGDPKGQYF	TRBV6-6	TRBJ2-7
CASAPSVMSYTF	TRBV9	TRBJ1-2
CSAGGDRRETQYF	TRBV20-1	TRBJ2-5
CASSGVWPHNEQFF	TRBV6-2/TRBV6-3	TRBJ2-1
CRAIVGQGSPDTQYF	TRBV20-1	TRBJ2-3
CSVEGGNWLAGDTQYF	TRBV29-1	TRBJ2-3
CASRIAGTYEQYF	TRBV6-2/TRBV6-3	TRBJ2-7
CASSLRGGGTDTQYF	TRBV12-3/TRBV12-4	TRBJ2-3
CASSLNYGEQETQFF	TRBV7-2	NA
CSVGGLGQNSYNEQFF	TRBV29-1	TRBJ2-1
CASVFAGTTTYGQYF	TRBV6-1	TRBJ2-4
CSARHGSGGYYNEQFF	TRBV20-1	TRBJ2-1
CASSTEGSGANVLTF	TRBV5-5	TRBJ2-6
CASRRGQETQYF	TRBV12-3/TRBV12-4	TRBJ2-5
CASSTHGGATYEQYF	TRBV7-2	TRBJ2-7
CASSTNRGTDTQYF	TRBV11-2	TRBJ2-3
CASSLRWRGAQSYNEQFF	TRBV7-2	TRBJ2-1